The source of this T cell receptor (beta chain) is a study of blood T cell repertoires in COVID-19. In the original analysis: Amplifying reference gene primers gave estimates of nucleated cell counts. The assay was immunoSEQ multiplex PCR, and TCRdb's table has in-frame clones only and misses some. The D gene and trimming were derived from the DNA, and the V and J assignments and clone size from that table. Among hundreds of thousands of clones listed, roughly 90% were seen once. Trimming shortened V by 1 base and J by 6 bases, and 11 bases separated the two germline ends. CDR3 length: 15 residues. CDR1 and CDR2 from the germline V gene are SGHRS and YFSETQ.

The receptor comes from a woman aged 50 to 60 with active or convalescent COVID-19. Sequencing used peripheral blood. This chain uses TRBV5-1 with TRBJ1-6; D is perhaps TRBD1 (6 bases). This CDR3 reads CASSLKGQLNSPLHF. CDR3 DNA sequence: TGCGCCAGCAGCTTGAAGGGACAACTTAATTCACCCCTCCACTTT.